The 5 T cell receptor beta chains reported below all come from one sample, sequenced in a study of STAT3 mutations in large granular lymphocyte leukemia. Study-wide points: In T-cell large granular lymphocyte leukemia, about half of patients showed multiple immunodominant subclonotypes.

The repertoire was sequenced with immunoSEQ multiplex PCR; TCRdb's copy has only in-frame clones and lacks some. Here the sample spans approximately 45,000 clones, approximately 78% being singletons. Their target antigens are unknown. The sequencing input was PBMCs. All receptors derive from a human donor with T large granular lymphocyte leukemia. Some clones in this sample may be carry-over from other donors' samples.

There are a few counts of this clone. The chain employs TRBV11-2 and TRBJ2-5; possible D gene TRBD2, 6 bases. This CDR3 region has 13 residues. Trimming removed 0 bases from V and 9 bases from J, with 11 bases in between. Germline CDR1 is SGHAT and CDR2 is FQNNGV. The CDR3 DNA reads TGTGCCAGCAGCTTAGAATCTTCGGGGGCCCAGTACTTC. Protein sequence: CASSLESSGAQYF. The full variable domain, completed using reference TRBV11-2 and TRBJ2-5, is EAGVAQSPRYKIIEKRQSVAFWCNPISGHATLYWYQQILGQGPKLLIQFQNNGVVDDSQLPKDRFSAERLKGVDSTLKIQPAKLEDSAVYLCASSLESSGAQYFGPGTRLLVL.

V usage is TRBV6-1 and J usage is TRBJ1-1; possibly TRBD1 for D (6 bases). The ends were cut back, 7 bases at V and 4 bases at J, with 13 bases in the middle. This CDR3 has 13 residues. CDR1 is MNHNS and CDR2 is SASEGT in the germline V gene. CDR3 sequence reads: CASTPDSVTEAFF. The CDR3 DNA sequence: TGTGCCAGCACCCCGGACAGTGTCACTGAAGCTTTCTTT.

The chain carries TRBV9 and TRBJ2-6; no clear D. The germline V gene has CDR1 SGDLS and CDR2 YYNGEE. This CDR3 comprises 17 residues. Trimming took 4 bases from V and 0 from J, leaving 14 bases between them. This chain's CDR3 is CASSIKARGSGANVLTF. The CDR3 bases are TGTGCCAGCAGCATAAAGGCCCGCGGCTCTGGGGCCAACGTCCTGACTTTC.

The genes are TRBV7-8 and TRBJ1-1, with D perhaps TRBD1 (6 bases). CDR3 length: 15 amino acids. Germline assignment: CDR1 SGHVS and CDR2 FQNEAQ. V lost 4 bases to trimming and J lost 4 bases, with 16 bases between them. Here the CDR3 DNA reads TGTGCCAGCAGCTCAATAACAGGGTTCGGCACTGAAGCTTTCTTT. It is translated as CASSSITGFGTEAFF.

The chain is built from TRBV25-1 and TRBJ1-4, with a tentative D call TRBD1 (6 bases). The CDR3 is 13 amino acids. Deletions cut 5 bases from V and 12 bases from J, with 16 bases between. Germline CDR1 reads MGHDK; CDR2 reads SYGVNS. The CDR3 DNA reads as TGTGCCAGCAGTTGGGGCGGCGGGGGGCAACTGTTTTTT. This gives the protein CASSWGGGGQLFF.